The 31 T cell receptor beta chains reported below all come from one sample, sequenced in a study of post-analysis software for immune sequencing data. Study conclusions and caveats: Comparison of patients with controls showed about 5 TRBV segments more frequent in patients, TRBV5-6, TRBV5-1 and TRBV20-1 among them.

Libraries were made from TCR beta cDNA, and they carried unique molecular identifiers. TCRdb reprocessed the PCR reads with MiXCR, giving one entry per CDR3 protein. In the table there are approximately 690,000 distinct CDR3 sequences, about 60% of which are singletons. For these TCRs, the target antigens are not known. Sequenced sample: blood. The receptors were gathered from a girl aged 2-10 years with multiple sclerosis.

The chain's CDR3 is CASSELGSGNEQFF. The CDR3 nucleotides read TGTGCCAGCAGTGAATTGGGTAGCGGCAATGAGCAGTTCTTC. The genes are TRBV25-1 and TRBJ2-1; weak D call: TRBD2 (6 bases). The germline CDR1 and CDR2 sequences are MGHDK and SYGVNS. Trimming took 1 base from V and 6 from J, leaving 10 bases between them. This CDR3 spans 14 amino acids.

The rearrangement uses TRBV11-1 and TRBJ2-5, with 7 bases aligning to TRBD2. The length of the CDR3 is 21 residues. V dropped 7 bases and J dropped 2; count of bases not matched to a gene: 28. The germline gives CDR1 SGHAT, CDR2 FQDESV (reference sequence). DNA for the CDR3: TGTGCCAGCACCCATAGCCCCTCGTGGGCGGGAGATATAATAGGGCAAGAGACCCAGTACTTC. Residues: CASTHSPSWAGDIIGQETQYF.

The chain carries TRBV6-5 and TRBJ1-2, with a tentative D call TRBD1 (5 bases). The ends were cut back, 2 bases at V and 7 bases at J, with 11 bases in the middle. CDR1 is MNHEY, CDR2 SVGAGI, per germline. There are 13 residues in the CDR3. DNA of the CDR3: TGTGCCAGCAGTTACACCCCGCAGGGTGGCTACACCTTC. As protein: CASSYTPQGGYTF.

The rearrangement uses TRBV12-3 or TRBV12-4 and TRBJ2-4; 9 bases are a match to TRBD1. The CDR3 is made up of 14 amino acids. J gave up 6 bases and V 5 bases, and 5 bases lay outside the gene matches. The CDR3 DNA reads TGTGCCAGCAGTCAGACAGGGGGAGGAAACATTCAGTACTTC. It is translated as CASSQTGGGNIQYF.

The rearrangement uses TRBV5-1 and TRBJ2-5; 9 bases agree with TRBD1. J lost 4 bases, V lost 3 bases, and 10 bases had no gene match. This CDR3 contains 16 residues. Germline CDR1 SGHRS, CDR2 YFSETQ. CDR3 loop: CASSSRQTGGRETQYF. Here the CDR3 DNA reads TGCGCCAGCAGCTCCCGGCAGACAGGGGGTAGAGAGACCCAGTACTTC.

The rearrangement uses TRBV13 and TRBJ2-3; TRBD2 matches 7 bases. J was trimmed by 6 bases and V by 3 bases; bases with no gene match: 15. The CDR3 totals 17 residues. Germline CDR1 reads PRHDT; CDR2 reads FYEKMQ (reference sequence). The CDR3 is CASSFSRRDYTPDTQYF. The DNA of the CDR3 is TGTGCCAGCAGCTTTTCCCGCCGGGACTATACGCCGGATACGCAGTATTTT.

The chain recombines TRBV4-3 with TRBJ2-1; no clear D. The tail of the sequence fits TRBJ2-7 better, so the J call may be wrong. Germline lookup yields CDR1 LGHNA and CDR2 YSLEER. The CDR3 contains 16 residues. CDR3 DNA sequence: TGCGCCAGCAGCCAAGGTGCGCAGAGCTCCTACAATGAGCAGTACTTC. Translating gives CASSQGAQSSYNEQYF.

This chain connects TRBV15 to TRBJ1-2, with D possibly matching TRBD1 (6 bases). Trimming shortened V by 3 bases and J by 7 bases, and 24 bases separated the two germline ends. Germline assignment: CDR1 LNHNV and CDR2 YYDKDF (reference sequence). CDR3 length: 17 amino acids. The CDR3 DNA reads as TGTGCCACCAGCAGTCCTGGGGGCGATCGGGACGACGGTGGCTACACCTTC. This codes for CATSSPGGDRDDGGYTF.

This clonotype turned up a few times. J is TRBJ2-3 and V is TRBV2; tentative D call: TRBD2 (5 bases). The CDR3 sequence is 15 residues long. Between the trimmed V and J ends, which lost 6 bases and 10 bases, there was a span of 23 bases. The V gene's germline CDR1 is SNHLY and CDR2 FYNNEI. The CDR3 spells CASRLGELSGGPQYF. The CDR3 nucleotides read TGTGCCAGCAGATTGGGCGAGTTAAGCGGTGGACCGCAGTATTTT.

The chain combines TRBV14 with TRBJ1-5, with no clear D. Germline V gene lookup returns CDR1 SGHDN and CDR2 FVKESK. Trimming cost V 1 base and J 0 bases, with 10 bases left between them. This CDR3 is 16 amino acids long. CDR3 DNA sequence: TGTGCCAGCAGCCAAGGTAGGAGCTATAGCAATCAGCCCCAGCATTTT. Residues: CASSQGRSYSNQPQHF.

This chain links TRBV9 with TRBJ2-4; a weak D match, TRBD1 (5 bases). V was pared by 4 bases and J by 0 bases, with 20 bases between. The CDR3 totals 18 residues. Germline CDR1 reads SGDLS; CDR2 reads YYNGEE. The CDR3 DNA reads as TGTGCCAGCAGCCCACCGACCTTTGGGGCAGGAGCCAAAAACATTCAGTACTTC. Protein: CASSPPTFGAGAKNIQYF. The full variable domain, in which reference TRBV9 and TRBJ2-4 provide the parts outside the CDR3, is DSGVTQTPKHLITATGQRVTLRCSPRSGDLSVYWYQQSLDQGLQFLIQYYNGEERAKGNILERFSAQQFPDLHSELNLSSLELGDSALYFCASSPPTFGAGAKNIQYFGAGTRLSVL.

This clonotype was recorded once. This chain links TRBV10-2 with TRBJ2-7, with 10 bases matching TRBD1. Germline values: CDR1 WSHSY, CDR2 SAAADI. This CDR3 is 17 amino acids long. The V and J ends lost 1 base and 5 bases, in that order; junction bases with no gene match: 11. The CDR3 region is CASSEYSSGQGLNEQYF. CDR3 nucleotides: TGCGCCAGCAGTGAGTACTCGTCGGGACAGGGGCTTAACGAGCAGTACTTC.

This clonotype was counted a few times. The V gene is TRBV9, the J gene TRBJ2-7, with 7 positions matching TRBD1. The CDR3 consists of 16 residues. Losses at the gene ends were 0 bases for V and 0 bases for J; bases not matched to a gene: 6. Germline assignment: CDR1 SGDLS and CDR2 YYNGEE. The CDR3 region has the DNA TGTGCCAGCAGCGTAGCCGGGACAGCTATCTCCTACGAGCAGTACTTC. Translated: CASSVAGTAISYEQYF.

The chain carries TRBV5-5 and TRBJ1-4; maybe TRBD1 (5 bases). Germline values: CDR1 SGHKS, CDR2 YYEKEE (reference sequence). The length of the CDR3 is 16 residues. The V end lost 5 bases, the J end lost 6 bases, and 20 bases lay between the germline ends. For the CDR3, the DNA is TGTGCCAGCAGACGTGGGACGCTGGGATGGGATGAAAAACTGTTTTTT. Translation: CASRRGTLGWDEKLFF.

The chain employs TRBV5-6 and TRBJ2-1, with D possibly TRBD2 on 5 matching bases. The V gene's germline CDR1 is SGHDT and CDR2 YYEEEE. The CDR3 is made up of 11 amino acids. The ends were cut back, 4 bases at V and 10 bases at J, with 9 bases in the middle. The CDR3 sequence is CASSLATEQFF. CDR3 coding DNA: TGTGCCAGCAGCCTAGCCACGGAGCAGTTCTTC.

The chain has TRBV11-2 and TRBJ2-1; 8 bases line up with TRBD2. The CDR3 has 15 residues. Germline CDR1 is SGHAT and CDR2 is FQNNGV. The J segment lost 9 bases and the V segment lost 3 bases, leaving 10 bases of the junction unmatched. The chain's CDR3 is CASSFEGTSLSEQFF. The CDR3 coding sequence is TGTGCCAGCAGCTTTGAAGGGACTAGTTTATCTGAGCAGTTCTTC.

J is TRBJ2-1 and V is TRBV2, with D hard to call. The CDR3 runs 13 residues. V was shortened by 6 bases and J by 10 bases, with 16 bases between the two germline ends. In germline, CDR1 is SNHLY, CDR2 FYNNEI. CDR3 DNA sequence: TGTGCCAGCAGCGTGGACGGGTCGTCGGAGCAGTTCTTC. It yields the protein CASSVDGSSEQFF.

The chain has TRBV5-1 and TRBJ2-6, with D perhaps matching TRBD2 (5 bases). This CDR3 region has 17 residues. The germline V gene has CDR1 SGHRS and CDR2 YFSETQ. The germline V and J ends were trimmed by 0 bases and 0 bases, with 10 bases remaining between them. The CDR3 here is CASSLAVGVSGANVLTF. The CDR3 DNA follows: TGCGCCAGCAGCTTGGCCGTCGGGGTCTCTGGGGCCAACGTCCTGACTTTC.

The chain combines TRBV29-1 with TRBJ1-4; 7 bases map to TRBD1. Germline lookup yields CDR1 SQVTM and CDR2 ANQGSEA. With 5 bases clipped from V and 0 bases from J, the junction kept 6 bases outside the gene matches. The CDR3 is made up of 15 amino acids. The CDR3 nucleotides are TGCAGCGTTTATATCCAGGGGGCAACTAATGAAAAACTGTTTTTT. Translation: CSVYIQGATNEKLFF.

Comments on this clonotype: Relative to the germline gene, one junction end is altered; a read error may explain this. This chain links TRBV9 with TRBJ2-3, with D perhaps TRBD2 (6 bases). The V gene's germline CDR1 is SGDLS and CDR2 YYNGEE. The CDR3 covers 15 residues. In nucleotides, the CDR3 is TGTGTCAGCAGCGTAGAGGGACTTCGTGCGGATACGCAGTATTTT. Encoded protein: CVSSVEGLRADTQYF.

The chain recombines TRBV6-2 or TRBV6-3 with TRBJ1-5; D might be TRBD1 (6 bases). Trimming pared 0 bases from V and 3 bases from J, leaving 15 bases between. The CDR3 is made up of 17 amino acids. Germline loops: CDR1 MNHEY, CDR2 SVGEGT. This chain's CDR3 is CASSYSPGTSDNQPQHF. In DNA, the CDR3 is TGTGCCAGCAGTTACTCCCCCGGGACATCCGACAATCAGCCCCAGCATTTT.

The V call is TRBV21-1, the J call TRBJ2-7; the table's D call TRBD1 went unverified against the DNA. TRBV21-1 is a pseudogene. The CDR3 runs 16 residues. DNA of the CDR3: TGTGCCAGCAGCAAACTGGCCGGGACAGGAACCTACGAGCAGTACTTC. Its protein is CASSKLAGTGTYEQYF.

This clonotype turned up a few times. The J gene is TRBJ1-2, the V gene TRBV29-1, with a possible D match to TRBD1 (5 bases). Trimming took 7 bases from V and 8 from J, leaving 14 bases between them. The germline CDR1 and CDR2 sequences are SQVTM and ANQGSEA. The CDR3 is 11 residues long. This CDR3 is CSALGGDGYTF. For the CDR3, the DNA is TGCAGCGCCTTGGGAGGGGACGGCTACACCTTC. Supplemented by reference TRBV29-1 and TRBJ1-2, the full variable domain reads SAVISQKPSRDICQRGTSLTIQCQVDSQVTMMFWYRQQPGQSLTLIATANQGSEATYESGFVIDKFPISRPNLTFSTLTVSNMSPEDSSIYLCSALGGDGYTFGSGTRLTVV.

This clonotype has only a few counts. V usage is TRBV12-3 or TRBV12-4 and J usage is TRBJ1-2, with unresolved D. This CDR3 spans 16 amino acids. Trimming pared 4 bases from V and 6 bases from J, leaving 21 bases between. The CDR3, as DNA: TGTGCCAGCAGTTCTTATTCTCCGTCGCCGAGGCATGGCTACACCTTC. Translation gives CASSSYSPSPRHGYTF.

This rearrangement joins TRBV4-3 to TRBJ2-2; no reliable D call. The germline V and J ends were trimmed by 4 bases and 3 bases, with 9 bases remaining between them. The CDR3 extends over 14 amino acids. Germline assignment: CDR1 LGHNA and CDR2 YSLEER. CDR3 in DNA: TGCGCCAGCAGCCCCCGACTGGACACCGGGGAGCTGTTTTTT. It encodes CASSPRLDTGELFF.

The V call is TRBV29-1, the J call TRBJ2-7; 10 bases are shared with TRBD2. The CDR3 extends over 12 amino acids. Losses at the gene ends were 5 bases for V and 5 bases for J; bases not matched to a gene: 3. Looked up from germline, CDR1 is SQVTM and CDR2 is ANQGSEA. Written as DNA, the CDR3 is TGCAGCGTTCGGCTAGCGGGAGACGAGCAGTACTTC. Its protein is CSVRLAGDEQYF.

The chain has TRBV20-1 and TRBJ2-7, with 12 bases that match TRBD2. V shed 6 bases and J 6 bases; nucleotides not matched to a gene: 12. The CDR3 runs to 15 residues. Germline V lookup: CDR1 DFQATT, CDR2 SNEGSKA (reference sequence). CDR3 nucleotides: TGCAGTGCAAAACTAGCGGGAGGCCCAACGGGCGAGCAGTACTTC. Residues: CSAKLAGGPTGEQYF.

The chain joins TRBV7-2 to TRBJ1-2; the D gene is possibly TRBD1 (5 bases). Between the trimmed V and J ends, which lost 1 base and 4 bases, there was a span of 13 bases. The germline V gene encodes CDR1 SGHTA and CDR2 FQGNSA. The CDR3 extends over 15 amino acids. The CDR3 DNA reads as TGTGCCAGCAGCTTAGTTGTCTACGACAGCTATGGCTACACCTTC. Residues: CASSLVVYDSYGYTF.

The V call is TRBV12-3 or TRBV12-4, the J call TRBJ1-1; TRBD1 matches at 7 bases. The CDR3 length is 15 residues. V was pared by 6 bases and J by 1 base, with 8 bases of the junction left unmatched. The CDR3 sequence is CASRKQGLENTEAFF. The CDR3 region has the DNA TGTGCCAGCAGGAAACAGGGGTTGGAGAACACTGAAGCTTTCTTT.

This clonotype came up a few times. The chain couples TRBV29-1 to TRBJ2-1, with D tentatively TRBD1 or TRBD2 (5 bases each). The ends were cut back, 3 bases at V and 0 bases at J, with 12 bases in the middle. CDR1 and CDR2 from the germline V gene are SQVTM and ANQGSEA. This CDR3 has 15 amino acids. In DNA form, the CDR3 reads TGCAGCGTTGAGGGACGCCCGAGCTCCTACAATGAGCAGTTCTTC. Protein product: CSVEGRPSSYNEQFF.

The chain couples TRBV11-2 to TRBJ2-5, with 7 bases fitting TRBD2. Per germline, CDR1 SGHAT and CDR2 FQNNGV. Trimming at V came to 2 bases and at J to 6 bases, leaving 9 bases not matched to a gene. The CDR3 length is 15 residues. The CDR3, as DNA: TGTGCCAGCAGCTTAATCCAGGGAGGGCCAAAGACCCAGTACTTC. Protein sequence: CASSLIQGGPKTQYF.